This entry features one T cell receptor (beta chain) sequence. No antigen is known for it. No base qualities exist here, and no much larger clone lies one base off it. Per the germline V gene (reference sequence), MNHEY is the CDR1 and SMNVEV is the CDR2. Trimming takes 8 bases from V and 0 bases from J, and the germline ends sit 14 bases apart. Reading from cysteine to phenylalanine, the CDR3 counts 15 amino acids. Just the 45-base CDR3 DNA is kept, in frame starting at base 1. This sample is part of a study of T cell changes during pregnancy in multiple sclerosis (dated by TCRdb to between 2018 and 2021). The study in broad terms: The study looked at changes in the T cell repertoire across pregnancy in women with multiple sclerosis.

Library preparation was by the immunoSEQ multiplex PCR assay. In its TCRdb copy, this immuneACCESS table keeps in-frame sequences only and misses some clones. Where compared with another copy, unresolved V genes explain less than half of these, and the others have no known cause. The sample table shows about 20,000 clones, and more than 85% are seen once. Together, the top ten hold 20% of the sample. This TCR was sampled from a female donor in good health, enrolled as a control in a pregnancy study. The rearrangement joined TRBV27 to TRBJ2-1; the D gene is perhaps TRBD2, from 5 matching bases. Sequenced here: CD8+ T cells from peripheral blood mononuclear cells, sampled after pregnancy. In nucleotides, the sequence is TGTGCCAGCCAGACTAACACGGGCTCCTACAATGAGCAGTTCTTC. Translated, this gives CASQTNTGSYNEQFF.